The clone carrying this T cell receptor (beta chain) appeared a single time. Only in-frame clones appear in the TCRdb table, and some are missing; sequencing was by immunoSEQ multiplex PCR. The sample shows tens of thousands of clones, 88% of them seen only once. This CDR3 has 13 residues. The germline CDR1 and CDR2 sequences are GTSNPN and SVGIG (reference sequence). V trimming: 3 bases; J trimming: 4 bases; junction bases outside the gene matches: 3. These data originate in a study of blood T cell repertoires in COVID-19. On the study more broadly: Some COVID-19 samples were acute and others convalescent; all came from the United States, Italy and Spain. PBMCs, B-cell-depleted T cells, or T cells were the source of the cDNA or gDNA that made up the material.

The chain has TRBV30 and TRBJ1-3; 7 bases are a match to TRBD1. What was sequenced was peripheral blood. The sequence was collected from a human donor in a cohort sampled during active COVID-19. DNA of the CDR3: TGTGCCTGGAGACAGGGGCGAGGAAACACCATATATTTT. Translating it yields CAWRQGRGNTIYF. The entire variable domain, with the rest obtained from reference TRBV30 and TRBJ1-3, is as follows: SQTIHQWPATLVQPVGSPLSLECTVEGTSNPNLYWYRQAAGRGLQLLFYSVGIGQISSEVPQNLSASRPQDRQFILSSKKLLLSDSGFYLCAWRQGRGNTIYFGEGSWLTVV.